This TCR beta chain appears in the sequencing data of a study of monozygotic twins with inflammatory bowel disease. Whole-study findings and limits: Support for any single strong IBD-associated signal or clonotype was not found.

From germline, CDR1 is SEHNR and CDR2 FQNEAQ (reference sequence). CDR3 size: 16 residues. Turning to this clonotype: Its antigen is not identified.

TCRdb reprocessed the 5' RACE reads and stores each CDR3 protein as one record, lacking DNA. This listing includes 150,000 to 200,000 distinct CDR3 sequences. The gene calls are TRBV7-9 and TRBJ2-5; TCRdb indicates TRBD1, and absent DNA this call remains unverified. The sequencing input was blood. The receptor was isolated from a human donor with ulcerative colitis or Crohn's disease, or a healthy co-twin of an affected twin (not recorded which). The CDR3 here is CASSLRGHADQETQYF.